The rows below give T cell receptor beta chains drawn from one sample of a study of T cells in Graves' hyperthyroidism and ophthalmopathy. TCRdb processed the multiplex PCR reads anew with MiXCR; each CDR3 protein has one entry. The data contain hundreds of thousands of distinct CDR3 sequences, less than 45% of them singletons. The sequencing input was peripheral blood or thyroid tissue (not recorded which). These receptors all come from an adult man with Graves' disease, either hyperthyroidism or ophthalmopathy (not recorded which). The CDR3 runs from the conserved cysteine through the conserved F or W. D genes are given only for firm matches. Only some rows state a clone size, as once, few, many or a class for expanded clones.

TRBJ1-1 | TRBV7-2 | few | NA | TGTGCCAGCAGCTTCGTGGGGGGGGTAACTGAAGCTTTCTTT | CASSFVGGVTEAFF
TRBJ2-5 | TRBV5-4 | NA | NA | TGTGCCAGCTCGCCCCGACAGATTGGAGAGACCCAGTACTTC | CASSPRQIGETQYF
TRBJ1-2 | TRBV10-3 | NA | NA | TGTGCCATCAGACAGAGGGACCGCAATCAGGGCTACACCTTC | CAIRQRDRNQGYTF
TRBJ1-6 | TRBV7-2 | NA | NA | TGTGCCAGCAGCTTAGGGGTCACACCCCTCCACTTT | CASSLGVTPLHF
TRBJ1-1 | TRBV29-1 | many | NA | TGCAGCCCGGATAACCAGGGGTCCCCTGAAGCTTTCTTT | CSPDNQGSPEAFF
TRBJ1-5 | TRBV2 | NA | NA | TGTGCCAGCTCACCAGGGCTTGATCAGCCCCAGCATTTT | CASSPGLDQPQHF
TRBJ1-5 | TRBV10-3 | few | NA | TGTGCCATCAGTGAGTCGCTGAGTCGGGGGACCTTATGGGCCCAGCATTTT | CAISESLSRGTLWAQHF
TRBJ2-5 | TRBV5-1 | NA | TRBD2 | TGCGCCAGCAGCTTGGCGGGACTAGCGGCGTACCAAGAGACCCAGTACTTC | CASSLAGLAAYQETQYF
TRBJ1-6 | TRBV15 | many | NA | TGTGCCACCAGACGGGCTGGTCAAGGCTATAATTCACCCCTCCACTTT | CATRRAGQGYNSPLHF
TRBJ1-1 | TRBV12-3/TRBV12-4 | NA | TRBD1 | TGTGCCAGCAGTTTAGGACAGGGGGTAATGAACACTGAAGCTTTCTTT | CASSLGQGVMNTEAFF
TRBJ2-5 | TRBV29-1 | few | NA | TGCAGCGTTCGAGTGGTTAGGGAGACCCAGTACTTC | CSVRVVRETQYF
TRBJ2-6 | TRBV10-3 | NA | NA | TGTGCCATCAGTGGCAGAGGCTCTGGGGCCAACGTCCTGACTTTC | CAISGRGSGANVLTF
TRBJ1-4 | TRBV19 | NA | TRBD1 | TGTGCCAGTAAACAGGGGGCAGGGGAAAAACTGTTTTTT | CASKQGAGEKLFF
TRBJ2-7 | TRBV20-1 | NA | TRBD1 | TGCAGTGCTAGACCAAACGGACAGGGGGCCCACGAGCAGTACTTC | CSARPNGQGAHEQYF
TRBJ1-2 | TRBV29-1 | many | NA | TGCAGCGTTGAATGGCAGGGAGGCGGCTACACCTTC | CSVEWQGGGYTF
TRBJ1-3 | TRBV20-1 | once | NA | TGCAGTGCAGTGCAGGGCGGTGGAAACACCATATATTTT | CSAVQGGGNTIYF
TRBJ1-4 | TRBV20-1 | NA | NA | TGCAGTGCTTTGGACGGGGCAGGGTATCCGGAAAAACTGTTTTTT | CSALDGAGYPEKLFF
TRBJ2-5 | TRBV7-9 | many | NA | TGTGCCAGCAGCTTTTCTGGGTTACAAGAGACCCAGTACTTC | CASSFSGLQETQYF